A selection of T cell receptor beta chains follows, all from one sample in a study of T-cell reconstitution after alpha-beta-depleted transplantation in children. TCRdb processed the PCR reads anew with MiXCR; each CDR3 protein has one entry. This sample has hundreds of thousands of distinct CDR3 sequences, with roughly 9% found just once. The sequences come from PBMCs from the stem cell graft donor, collected from the stem cell graft. The receptor set was obtained from a human donor who donated a stem cell graft to a child with acute lymphoblastic leukemia. The CDR3 runs from the conserved cysteine through the conserved F or W. D genes are given only for firm matches. Clone size appears in some rows only: once, few, many, or a class for an expanded clone.

d_call,v_call,clone_size,cdr3_length,j_call,cdr3_aa,cdr3_nt
TRBD1,TRBV5-6,NA,15,TRBJ2-1,CASSRPGGGYNEQFF,TGTGCCAGCAGCCGCCCAGGGGGCGGATACAATGAGCAGTTCTTC
NA,TRBV20-1,NA,13,TRBJ1-5,CSARERANQPQHF,TGCAGTGCTAGAGAAAGGGCCAATCAGCCCCAGCATTTT
NA,TRBV19,few,14,TRBJ1-2,CASSMEGESYGYTF,TGTGCCAGTAGTATGGAGGGGGAGAGCTATGGCTACACCTTC
TRBD2,TRBV29-1,few,13,TRBJ2-7,CSVDTSGGNEQYF,TGCAGCGTTGATACCAGCGGGGGGAACGAGCAGTACTTC
NA,TRBV12-3/TRBV12-4,many,11,TRBJ2-7,CASSFRDEQYF,TGTGCCAGCAGTTTTAGAGACGAGCAGTACTTC
TRBD1,TRBV7-6,few,12,TRBJ1-2,CASSMTGLGYTF,TGTGCCAGCAGCATGACAGGGCTTGGCTACACCTTC
NA,TRBV3-1,many,16,TRBJ2-5,CASSQVVLAYGETQYF,TGTGCCAGCAGCCAAGTAGTTCTAGCTTATGGAGAGACCCAGTACTTC
NA,TRBV28,NA,12,TRBJ2-7,CAIGDEVYEQYF,TGTGCCATCGGGGACGAAGTTTACGAGCAGTACTTC
NA,TRBV7-9,many,16,TRBJ2-3,CASRIRWGRTPDTQYF,TGTGCCAGCAGGATTAGGTGGGGGCGGACTCCGGATACGCAGTATTTT
TRBD2,TRBV7-2,few,17,TRBJ2-2,CASSQDLAVANTGELFF,TGTGCCAGCAGCCAGGATCTAGCGGTCGCGAACACCGGGGAGCTGTTTTTT
NA,TRBV5-1,NA,13,TRBJ1-1,CASSLGTDIEAFF,TGCGCCAGCAGCTTGGGGACGGATATTGAAGCTTTCTTT
NA,TRBV10-3,NA,21,TRBJ1-1,CAISESQADLQGSWENTEAFF,TGTGCCATCAGTGAGTCCCAAGCAGATTTACAGGGTAGTTGGGAAAACACTGAAGCTTTCTTT
NA,TRBV29-1,NA,16,TRBJ2-6,CSVEDFPPGRANVLTF,TGCAGCGTTGAGGACTTCCCCCCAGGTAGGGCCAACGTCCTGACTTTC
TRBD1,TRBV12-3/TRBV12-4,many,16,TRBJ1-2,CASRPTGGLGNYGYTF,TGTGCCAGCAGGCCGACAGGGGGATTGGGTAACTATGGCTACACCTTC
TRBD2,TRBV24-1,many,16,TRBJ2-3,CATSDRSGASTDTQYF,TGTGCCACCAGTGACCGTAGCGGGGCGAGCACAGATACGCAGTATTTT
NA,TRBV5-1,few,14,TRBJ2-1,CASSTSREYNEQFF,TGCGCCAGCAGCACCTCCCGGGAGTACAATGAGCAGTTCTTC
NA,TRBV29-1,many,12,TRBJ2-5,CSVWGFQETQYF,TGCAGCGTTTGGGGGTTTCAAGAGACCCAGTACTTC
NA,TRBV10-2,NA,14,TRBJ1-2,CASSEAVGFYGYTF,TGCGCCAGCAGTGAGGCGGTCGGGTTCTATGGCTACACCTTC
TRBD1,TRBV24-1,few,14,TRBJ2-1,CATSGTGYESEQFF,TGTGCCACCAGTGGGACAGGGTATGAGAGCGAGCAGTTCTTC
TRBD2,TRBV20-1,few,15,TRBJ2-1,CSASGRGGLYNEQFF,TGCAGTGCTAGCGGACGGGGGGGACTATACAATGAGCAGTTCTTC
NA,TRBV29-1,NA,12,TRBJ2-4,CSVSPGENIQYF,TGCAGCGTTTCTCCCGGAGAAAACATTCAGTACTTC
TRBD1,TRBV4-1,few,14,TRBJ2-4,CASSRSGTENIQYF,TGCGCCAGCAGCCGGTCCGGGACAGAAAACATTCAGTACTTC
NA,TRBV18,many,15,TRBJ1-1,CASSPPSGRNTEAFF,TGTGCCAGCTCACCACCGTCAGGAAGAAACACTGAAGCTTTCTTT
NA,TRBV5-6,many,14,TRBJ2-3,CASSFSGAGDTQYF,TGTGCCAGCAGCTTTAGTGGCGCGGGAGATACGCAGTATTTT
NA,TRBV3-1,many,13,TRBJ1-1,CASSLRGLTEAFF,TGTGCCAGCAGCCTCAGGGGTCTCACTGAAGCTTTCTTT
TRBD1,TRBV13,many,16,TRBJ2-5,CASSSAGTGGWGTQYF,TGTGCCAGCAGCTCTGCCGGGACAGGGGGCTGGGGGACCCAGTACTTC
NA,TRBV27,NA,16,TRBJ1-2,CASSVGQGSANYGYTF,TGTGCCAGCAGTGTTGGGCAAGGTTCGGCTAACTATGGCTACACCTTC
TRBD1,TRBV27,few,14,TRBJ1-5,CASSVTGANQPQHF,TGTGCCAGCAGTGTAACAGGGGCCAATCAGCCCCAGCATTTT
NA,TRBV3-1,few,12,TRBJ1-2,CASSQVGFGYTF,TGTGCCAGCAGCCAAGTAGGGTTTGGCTACACCTTC
TRBD2,TRBV3-1,NA,15,TRBJ2-1,CASSQVVTSGHQQFF,TGTGCCAGCAGCCAAGTGGTGACTAGCGGGCATCAGCAGTTCTTC
NA,TRBV6-4,many,14,TRBJ1-1,CASKASWGDTEAFF,TGTGCCAGCAAGGCCTCATGGGGGGACACTGAAGCTTTCTTT
TRBD1,TRBV29-1,many,11,TRBJ1-2,CSADPGQGWTF,TGCAGCGCAGACCCGGGACAGGGATGGACCTTC